This T cell receptor beta chain originates from a study of shared clonotypes between healthy human individuals. Whole-study context: Each donor's CD4 naive and CD4 memory cells filled three plates apiece, CD8 naive two, and CD8 memory one.

This table comes from immunoSEQ multiplex PCR, and its TCRdb copy is limited to in-frame clones, with some not included. This table holds about 1,800,000 clones, about 95% found once. CD8 cells regarded as naive lacked CD45RO, were positively chosen for CCR7, and omitted terminally differentiated effector memory CD45RA+ cells. The donors, healthy adults who were HIV-negative, had experienced no recent acute infections or vaccinations. This CDR3 contains 15 residues. Trimming took off 6 bases at V and 4 bases at J, with 16 bases between the two ends. Germline V lookup: CDR1 LNHDA, CDR2 SQIVND (reference sequence).

The rearrangement joins TRBV19 to TRBJ1-5; D is perhaps TRBD1 (6 bases). This TCR derives from a young man in good health. The sample taken for sequencing was naive CD8+ T cells sorted from blood. For the CDR3, the DNA is TGTGCCAGTAGCCCCGGTCCCCAGGGGAATCAGCCCCAGCATTTT. Translation gives CASSPGPQGNQPQHF.